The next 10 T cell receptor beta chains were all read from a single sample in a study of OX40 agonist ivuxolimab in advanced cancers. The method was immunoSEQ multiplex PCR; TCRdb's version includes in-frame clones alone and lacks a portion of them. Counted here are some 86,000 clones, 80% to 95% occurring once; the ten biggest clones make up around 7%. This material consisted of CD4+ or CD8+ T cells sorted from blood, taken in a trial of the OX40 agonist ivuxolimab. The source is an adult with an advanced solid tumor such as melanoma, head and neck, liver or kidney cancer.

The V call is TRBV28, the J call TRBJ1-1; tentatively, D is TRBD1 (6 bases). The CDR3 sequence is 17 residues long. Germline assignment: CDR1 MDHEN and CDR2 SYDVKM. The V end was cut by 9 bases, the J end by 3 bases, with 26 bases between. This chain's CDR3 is CASSLQGLRRTDTEAFF. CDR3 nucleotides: TGTGCCAGTTCACTACAGGGATTACGGAGAACGGACACTGAAGCTTTCTTT.

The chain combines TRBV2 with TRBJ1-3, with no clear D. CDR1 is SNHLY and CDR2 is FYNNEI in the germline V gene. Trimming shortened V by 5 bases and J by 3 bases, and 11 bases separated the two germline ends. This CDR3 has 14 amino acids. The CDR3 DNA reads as TGTGCCAGCAGTATGGGAGGGTATGGAAACACCATATATTTT. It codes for CASSMGGYGNTIYF.

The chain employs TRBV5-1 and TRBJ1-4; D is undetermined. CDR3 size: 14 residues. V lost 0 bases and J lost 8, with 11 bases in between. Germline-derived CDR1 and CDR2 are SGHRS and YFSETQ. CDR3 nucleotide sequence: TGCGCCAGCAGCTTGGACCTTTTCGGGGAAAAACTGTTTTTT. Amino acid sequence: CASSLDLFGEKLFF.

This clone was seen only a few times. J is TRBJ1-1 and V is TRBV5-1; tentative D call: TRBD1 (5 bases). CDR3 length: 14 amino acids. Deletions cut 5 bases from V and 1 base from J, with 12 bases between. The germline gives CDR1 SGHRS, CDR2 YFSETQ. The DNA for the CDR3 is TGCGCCAGCAGTTCACGAAGGGGGAACACTGAAGCTTTCTTT. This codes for CASSSRRGNTEAFF. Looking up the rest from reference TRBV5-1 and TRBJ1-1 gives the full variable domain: KAGVTQTPRYLIKTRGQQVTLSCSPISGHRSVSWYQQTPGQGLQFLFEYFSETQRNKGNFPGRFSGRQFSNSRSEMNVSTLELGDSALYLCASSSRRGNTEAFFGQGTRLTVV.

The CDR3 reads CASSREGLRRGGTDTQYF. CDR3 in DNA: TGTGCCAGCAGCCGGGAGGGCCTCCGGAGAGGGGGCACAGATACGCAGTATTTT. V gene TRBV7-2 combines with J gene TRBJ2-3; 8 nucleotides match TRBD2. CDR1 is SGHTA and CDR2 is FQGNSA in the germline V gene. The CDR3 contains 18 residues. With 5 bases clipped from V and 1 base from J, the junction kept 14 bases outside the gene matches.

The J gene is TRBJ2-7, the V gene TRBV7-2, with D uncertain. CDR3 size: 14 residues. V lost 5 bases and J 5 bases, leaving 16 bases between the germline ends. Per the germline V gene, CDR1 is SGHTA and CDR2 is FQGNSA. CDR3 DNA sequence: TGTGCCAGCAGCCCCATCTCTGGGGTGCACGAGCAGTACTTC. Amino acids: CASSPISGVHEQYF.

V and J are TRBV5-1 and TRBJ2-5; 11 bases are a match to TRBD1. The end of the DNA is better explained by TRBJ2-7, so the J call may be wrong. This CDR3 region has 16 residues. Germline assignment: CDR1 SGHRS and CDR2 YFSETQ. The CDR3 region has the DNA TGCGCCAGCAGCTTGTCTGGGACAGGGGGGTCCTACGAGCAGTACTTC. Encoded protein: CASSLSGTGGSYEQYF.

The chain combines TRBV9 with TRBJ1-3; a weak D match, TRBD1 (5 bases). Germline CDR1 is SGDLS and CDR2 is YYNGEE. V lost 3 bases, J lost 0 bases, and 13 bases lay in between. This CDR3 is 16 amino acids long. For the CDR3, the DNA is TGTGCCAGCAGCGGAACGGGGACCGACTCTGGAAACACCATATATTTT. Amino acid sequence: CASSGTGTDSGNTIYF.

CDR3 in amino acids: CASSQWGHSVVLVSNTGELFF. The CDR3 DNA sequence: TGCGCCAGCAGTCAATGGGGACATTCCGTCGTCCTAGTCTCGAACACCGGGGAGCTGTTTTTT. The J gene is TRBJ2-2, the V gene TRBV23-1; D perhaps matches TRBD1 (6 bases). TRBV23-1 is sorted into the ORF group, with uncertain function. The CDR3 has 21 residues. V lost 1 base and J lost 0, with 24 bases in between.

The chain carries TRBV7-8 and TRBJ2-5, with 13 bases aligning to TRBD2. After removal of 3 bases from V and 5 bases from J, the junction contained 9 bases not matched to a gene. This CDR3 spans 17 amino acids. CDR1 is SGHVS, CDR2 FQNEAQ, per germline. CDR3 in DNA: TGTGCCAGCAGCTTGGGCCGACTAGCGGGAGGCCCGGAGACCCAGTACTTC. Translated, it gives CASSLGRLAGGPETQYF.